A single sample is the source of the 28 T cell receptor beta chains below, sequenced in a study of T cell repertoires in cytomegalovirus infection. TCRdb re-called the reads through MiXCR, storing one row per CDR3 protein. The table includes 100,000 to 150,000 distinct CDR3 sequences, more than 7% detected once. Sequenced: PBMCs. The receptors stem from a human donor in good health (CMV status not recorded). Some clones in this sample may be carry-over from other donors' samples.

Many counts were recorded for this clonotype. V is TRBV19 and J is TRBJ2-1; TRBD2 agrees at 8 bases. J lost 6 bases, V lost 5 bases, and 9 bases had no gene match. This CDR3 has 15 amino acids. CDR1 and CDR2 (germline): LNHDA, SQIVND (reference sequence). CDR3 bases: TGTGCCAGTAGTGTTACGGGGGGGCCACGCAATGAGCAGTTCTTC. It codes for CASSVTGGPRNEQFF.

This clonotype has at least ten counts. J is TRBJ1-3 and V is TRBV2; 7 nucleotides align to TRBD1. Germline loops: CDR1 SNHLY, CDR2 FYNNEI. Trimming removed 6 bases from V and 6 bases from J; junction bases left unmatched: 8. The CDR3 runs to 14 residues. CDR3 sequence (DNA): TGTGCCAGCAGCCACAGGGGCGCGGAAAACACCATATATTTT. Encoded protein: CASSHRGAENTIYF.

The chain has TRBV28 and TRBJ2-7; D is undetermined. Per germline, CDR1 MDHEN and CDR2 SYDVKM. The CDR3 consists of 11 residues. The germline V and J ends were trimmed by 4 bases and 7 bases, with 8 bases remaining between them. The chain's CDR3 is CASSSEWEQYF. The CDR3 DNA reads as TGTGCCAGCAGTTCGGAATGGGAGCAGTACTTC.

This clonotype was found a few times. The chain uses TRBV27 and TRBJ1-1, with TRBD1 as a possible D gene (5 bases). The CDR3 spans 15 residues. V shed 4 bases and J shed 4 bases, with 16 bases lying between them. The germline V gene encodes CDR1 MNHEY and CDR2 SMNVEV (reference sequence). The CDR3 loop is CASSSAFPGTTEAFF. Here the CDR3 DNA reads TGTGCCAGCAGTTCCGCTTTTCCGGGGACCACTGAAGCTTTCTTT.

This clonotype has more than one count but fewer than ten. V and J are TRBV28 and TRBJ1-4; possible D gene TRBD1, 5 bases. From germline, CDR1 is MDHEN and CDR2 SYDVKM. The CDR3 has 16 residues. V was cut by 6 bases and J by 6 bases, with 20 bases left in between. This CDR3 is CASSLTPGLLDEKLFF. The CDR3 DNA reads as TGTGCCAGCAGCCTAACACCGGGGCTTCTCGATGAAAAACTGTTTTTT.

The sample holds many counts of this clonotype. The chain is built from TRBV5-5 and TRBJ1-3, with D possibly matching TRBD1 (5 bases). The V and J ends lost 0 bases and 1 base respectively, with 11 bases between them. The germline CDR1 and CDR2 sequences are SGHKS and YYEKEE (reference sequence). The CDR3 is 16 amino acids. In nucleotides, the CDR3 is TGTGCCAGCAGCTTGGGGCAGGGTCGGTCTGGAAACACCATATATTTT. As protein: CASSLGQGRSGNTIYF. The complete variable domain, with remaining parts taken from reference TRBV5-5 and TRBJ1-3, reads DAGVTQSPTHLIKTRGQQVTLRCSPISGHKSVSWYQQVLGQGPQFIFQYYEKEERGRGNFPDRFSARQFPNYSSELNVNALLLGDSALYLCASSLGQGRSGNTIYFGEGSWLTVV.

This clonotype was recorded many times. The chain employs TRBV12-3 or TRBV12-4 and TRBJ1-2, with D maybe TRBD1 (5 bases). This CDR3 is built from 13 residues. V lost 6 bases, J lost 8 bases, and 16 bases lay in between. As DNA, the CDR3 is TGTGCCAGCAGGCTTCAGGGATTTGAAGGCTACACCTTC. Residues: CASRLQGFEGYTF.

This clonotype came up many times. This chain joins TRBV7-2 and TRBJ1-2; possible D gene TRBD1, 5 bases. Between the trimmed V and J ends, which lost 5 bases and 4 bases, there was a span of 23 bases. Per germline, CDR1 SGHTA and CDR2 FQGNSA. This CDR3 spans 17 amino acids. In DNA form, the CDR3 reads TGTGCCAGCAGCATAATGCAGGGACCCGCAATGGGCTATGGCTACACCTTC. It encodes CASSIMQGPAMGYGYTF.

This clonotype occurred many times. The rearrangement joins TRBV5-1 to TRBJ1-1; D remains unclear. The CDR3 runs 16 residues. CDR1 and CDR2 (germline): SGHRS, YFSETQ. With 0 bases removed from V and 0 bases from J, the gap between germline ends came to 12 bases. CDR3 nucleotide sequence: TGCGCCAGCAGCTTGGAACGGGGTCCCATGAACACTGAAGCTTTCTTT. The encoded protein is CASSLERGPMNTEAFF.

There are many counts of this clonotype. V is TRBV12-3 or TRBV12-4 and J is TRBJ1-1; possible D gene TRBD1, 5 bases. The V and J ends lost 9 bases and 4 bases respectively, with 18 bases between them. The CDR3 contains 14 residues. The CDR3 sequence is CASTSRGGGTEAFF. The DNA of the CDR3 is TGTGCCAGTACCTCCCGGGGGGGGGGCACTGAAGCTTTCTTT.

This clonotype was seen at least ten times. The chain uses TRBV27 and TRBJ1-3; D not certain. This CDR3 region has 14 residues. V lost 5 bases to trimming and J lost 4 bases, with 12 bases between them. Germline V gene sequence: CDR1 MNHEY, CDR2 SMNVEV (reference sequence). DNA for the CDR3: TGTGCCAGCAGTCCGGGCGGGTTGGGAAACACCATATATTTT. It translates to CASSPGGLGNTIYF.

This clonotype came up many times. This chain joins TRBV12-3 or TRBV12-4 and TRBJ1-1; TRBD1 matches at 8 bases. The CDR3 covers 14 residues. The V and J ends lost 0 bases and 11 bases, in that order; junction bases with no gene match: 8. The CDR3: CASSLATGGVDAFF. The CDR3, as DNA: TGTGCCAGCAGTTTAGCCACAGGGGGGGTCGACGCTTTCTTT.

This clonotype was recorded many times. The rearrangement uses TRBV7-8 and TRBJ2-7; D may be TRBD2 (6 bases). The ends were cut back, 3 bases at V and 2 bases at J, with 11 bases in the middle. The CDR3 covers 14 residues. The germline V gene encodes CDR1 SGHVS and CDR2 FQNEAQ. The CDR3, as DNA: TGTGCCAGCAGCTTCGGGGACTCAGCCTACGAGCAGTACTTC. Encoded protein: CASSFGDSAYEQYF.

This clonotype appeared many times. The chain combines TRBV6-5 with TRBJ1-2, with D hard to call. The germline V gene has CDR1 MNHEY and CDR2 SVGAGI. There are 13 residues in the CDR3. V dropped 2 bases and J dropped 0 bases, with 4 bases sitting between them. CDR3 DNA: TGTGCCAGCAGTTACGTCCCTAACTATGGCTACACCTTC. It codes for CASSYVPNYGYTF.

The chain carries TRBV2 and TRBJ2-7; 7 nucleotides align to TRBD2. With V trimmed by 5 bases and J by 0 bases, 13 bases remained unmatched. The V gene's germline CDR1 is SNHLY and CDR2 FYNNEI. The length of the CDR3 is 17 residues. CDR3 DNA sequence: TGTGCCAGCAGTCCAAACTATACTAGCGCGACCTCCTACGAGCAGTACTTC. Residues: CASSPNYTSATSYEQYF.

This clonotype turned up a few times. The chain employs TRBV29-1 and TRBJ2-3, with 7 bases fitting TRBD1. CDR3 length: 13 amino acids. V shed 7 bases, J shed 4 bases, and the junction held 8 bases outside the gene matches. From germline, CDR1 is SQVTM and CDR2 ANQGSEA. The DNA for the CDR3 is TGCAGCGGCGTGACAGGGTGGGCAGATACGCAGTATTTT. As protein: CSGVTGWADTQYF.

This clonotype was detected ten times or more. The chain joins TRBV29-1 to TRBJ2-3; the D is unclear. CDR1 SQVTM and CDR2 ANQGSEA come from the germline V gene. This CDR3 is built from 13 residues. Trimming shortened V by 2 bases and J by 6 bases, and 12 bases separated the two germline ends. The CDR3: CSVEWLLLDTQYF. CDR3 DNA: TGCAGCGTTGAATGGCTACTCTTGGATACGCAGTATTTT.

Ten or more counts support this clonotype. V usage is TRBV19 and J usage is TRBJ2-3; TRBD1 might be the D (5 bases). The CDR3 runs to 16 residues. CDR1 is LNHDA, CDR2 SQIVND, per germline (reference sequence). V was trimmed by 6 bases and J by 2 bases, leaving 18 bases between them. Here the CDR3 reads CASSPMTAHNTDTQYF. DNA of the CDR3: TGTGCCAGTAGCCCAATGACAGCGCACAACACAGATACGCAGTATTTT.

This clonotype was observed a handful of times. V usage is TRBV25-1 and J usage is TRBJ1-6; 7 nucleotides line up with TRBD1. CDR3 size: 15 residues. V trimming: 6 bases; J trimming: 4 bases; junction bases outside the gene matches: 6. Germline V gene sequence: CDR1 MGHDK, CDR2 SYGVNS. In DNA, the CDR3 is TGTGCCAGCAGGACTGCGGGACAGTATAATTCACCCCTCCACTTT. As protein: CASRTAGQYNSPLHF.

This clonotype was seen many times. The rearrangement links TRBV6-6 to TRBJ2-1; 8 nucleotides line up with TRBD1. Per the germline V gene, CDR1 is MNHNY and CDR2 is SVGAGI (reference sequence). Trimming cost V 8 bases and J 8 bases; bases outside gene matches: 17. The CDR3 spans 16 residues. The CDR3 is CASYTSETGGFHEQFF. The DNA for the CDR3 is TGTGCCAGCTATACCTCGGAAACAGGGGGATTTCATGAGCAGTTCTTC.

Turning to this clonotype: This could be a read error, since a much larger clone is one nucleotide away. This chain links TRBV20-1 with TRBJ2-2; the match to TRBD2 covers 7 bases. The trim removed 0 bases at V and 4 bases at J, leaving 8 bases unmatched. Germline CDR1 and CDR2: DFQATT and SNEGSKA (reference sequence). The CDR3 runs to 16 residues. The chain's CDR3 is CSARDSLRGSTGELFF. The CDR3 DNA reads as TGCAGTGCTAGAGATTCTTTGCGGGGGAGCACCGGGGAGCTGTTTTTT.

Written as DNA, the CDR3 is TGCAGTGCTAGTAGTCTACCCGGGGAGCTGTTTTTT. This sequence encodes CSASSLPGELFF. The chain couples TRBV20-1 to TRBJ2-2; D unresolved. Germline lookup yields CDR1 DFQATT and CDR2 SNEGSKA (reference sequence). Trimming shortened V by 3 bases and J by 6 bases, and 8 bases separated the two germline ends. The CDR3 consists of 12 residues.

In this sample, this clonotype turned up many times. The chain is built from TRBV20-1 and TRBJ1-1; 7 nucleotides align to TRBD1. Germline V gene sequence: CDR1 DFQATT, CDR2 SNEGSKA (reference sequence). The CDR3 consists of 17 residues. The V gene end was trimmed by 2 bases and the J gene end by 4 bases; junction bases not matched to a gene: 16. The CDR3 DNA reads TGCAGTGCTAGAACCGCCGGGACAGCGACTTCGGTCACTGAAGCTTTCTTT. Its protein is CSARTAGTATSVTEAFF.

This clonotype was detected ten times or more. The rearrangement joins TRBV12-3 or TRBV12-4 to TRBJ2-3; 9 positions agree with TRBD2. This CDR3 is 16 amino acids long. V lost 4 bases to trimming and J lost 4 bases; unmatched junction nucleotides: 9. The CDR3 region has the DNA TGTGCCAGCAGTTCGAGGCCCGGGACTAGCTCAGATACGCAGTATTTT. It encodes CASSSRPGTSSDTQYF.

The CDR3 nucleotides read TGCAGCGCCCGTATTAGTGCCGGGACACCCACTAACACTGAAGCTTTCTTT. Amino acid sequence: CSARISAGTPTNTEAFF. The chain carries TRBV29-1 and TRBJ1-1, with D possibly matching TRBD1 (6 bases). Germline V gene sequence: CDR1 SQVTM, CDR2 ANQGSEA. The CDR3 totals 17 residues. The V end lost 7 bases, the J end lost 2 bases, and 26 bases lay between the germline ends.

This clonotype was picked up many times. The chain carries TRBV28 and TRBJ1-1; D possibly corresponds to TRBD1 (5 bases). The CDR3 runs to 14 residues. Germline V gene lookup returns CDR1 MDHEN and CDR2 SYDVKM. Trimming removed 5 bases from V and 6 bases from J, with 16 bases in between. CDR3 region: CASSPPPDNSEAFF. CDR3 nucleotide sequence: TGTGCCAGCAGTCCCCCCCCGGACAATTCTGAAGCTTTCTTT.

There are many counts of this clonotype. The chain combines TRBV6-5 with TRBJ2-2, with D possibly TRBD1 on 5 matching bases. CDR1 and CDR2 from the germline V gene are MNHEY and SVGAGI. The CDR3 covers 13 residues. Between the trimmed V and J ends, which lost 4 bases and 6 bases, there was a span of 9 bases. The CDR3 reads CASSSGLSGELFF. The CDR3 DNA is TGTGCCAGCAGTTCAGGGTTATCCGGGGAGCTGTTTTTT.

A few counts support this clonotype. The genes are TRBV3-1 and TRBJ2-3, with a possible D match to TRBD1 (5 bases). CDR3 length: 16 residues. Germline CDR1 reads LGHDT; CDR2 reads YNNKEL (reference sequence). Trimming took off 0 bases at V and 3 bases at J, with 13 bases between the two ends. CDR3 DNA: TGTGCCAGCAGCCAAGATCGGCGGACAAAAACAGATACGCAGTATTTT. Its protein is CASSQDRRTKTDTQYF.